The 24 T cell receptor beta chains below come from one sample, sequenced in a study of post-analysis software for immune sequencing data. The study, taken as a whole, reports: About five TRBV segments occurring more often in patients than controls included TRBV5-6, TRBV5-1 and TRBV20-1.

Their cognate antigens are unknown. TCR beta libraries were prepared from cDNA with unique molecular identifiers. Each CDR3 protein gets one entry after TCRdb re-called the PCR reads with MiXCR. The profile shows hundreds of thousands of distinct CDR3 sequences, approximately 46% of them singletons. Source material: blood. All receptors derive from a girl aged 5 to 17 with multiple sclerosis.

There are a few counts of this clonotype. The J gene is TRBJ2-3, the V gene TRBV9; no definite D call. Trimming cost V 3 bases and J 5 bases, with 10 bases left between them. Germline CDR1 SGDLS, CDR2 YYNGEE. The CDR3 consists of 13 residues. In DNA form, the CDR3 reads TGTGCCAGCAGCGCCCCACTTCTAGATACGCAGTATTTT. Encoded protein: CASSAPLLDTQYF.

As concerns this clonotype: One junction end does not reproduce the germline sequence, and a read error may be involved. The chain is built from TRBV5-1 and TRBJ2-6, with a tentative D call TRBD1 (5 bases). The germline V gene encodes CDR1 SGHRS and CDR2 YFSETQ. This CDR3 is built from 17 residues. CDR3 amino acids: CASSLVHLGPGANVPTF. As DNA, the CDR3 is TGCGCCAGCAGCTTGGTACACCTAGGGCCTGGGGCCAACGTCCCGACTTTC.

A few counts support this clonotype. The J gene is TRBJ2-1, the V gene TRBV7-9; 11 bases agree with TRBD2. Looked up from germline, CDR1 is SEHNR and CDR2 is FQNEAQ (reference sequence). The CDR3 spans 16 residues. Trimming took 5 bases from V and 8 from J; bases not matched to a gene: 11. As DNA, the CDR3 is TGTGCCAGCAGCGAACTAGCGGGAGATTTCTCCTATGAGCAGTTCTTC. This encodes CASSELAGDFSYEQFF.

Regarding this clonotype: Germline and junction disagree at one end, which may indicate a read error. The chain recombines TRBV7-2 with TRBJ2-7; D remains unclear. Germline CDR1 is SGHTA and CDR2 is FQGNSA. The CDR3 loop spans 15 amino acids. The CDR3 loop reads CAGSPRWATTYEQYF. The CDR3 DNA reads TGTGCCGGCAGCCCCAGGTGGGCGACAACCTACGAGCAGTACTTC.

The chain links TRBV10-3 to TRBJ2-7; TRBD2 agrees at 12 bases. The length of the CDR3 is 15 residues. V was pared by 5 bases and J by 0 bases, with 2 bases of the junction left unmatched. From germline, CDR1 is ENHRY and CDR2 SYGVKD. CDR3 bases: TGTGCCATCAGTTTGACTAGCGGGAGCTCCTACGAGCAGTACTTC. It is translated as CAISLTSGSSYEQYF.

The V call is TRBV7-2, the J call TRBJ2-7; D may be TRBD1 (6 bases). Germline assignment: CDR1 SGHTA and CDR2 FQGNSA. The CDR3 contains 16 residues. Between the trimmed V and J ends, which lost 5 bases and 1 base, there was a span of 18 bases. The CDR3 DNA reads as TGTGCCAGCAGCACCCGTCAGGGGTCATGGTCCTACGAGCAGTACTTC. Translated: CASSTRQGSWSYEQYF.

The gene calls are TRBV12-3 or TRBV12-4 and TRBJ2-1, with 12 bases matching TRBD1. This CDR3 comprises 14 residues. Germline trimming cut 6 bases from V and 15 bases from J; bases unmatched to any gene: 12. DNA for the CDR3: TGTGCCAGCAGCCCGGGACAGGGGGCGGCTTCAGGGTTCTTC. Translation gives CASSPGQGAASGFF.

This clonotype occurred many times. V gene TRBV29-1 combines with J gene TRBJ2-1; TRBD2 aligns across 14 bases. Germline V CDR1 and CDR2: SQVTM, ANQGSEA. The CDR3 runs 13 residues. With V trimmed by 7 bases and J by 6 bases, 2 bases remained unmatched. This chain's CDR3 is CSETSGRVNEQFF. In DNA, the CDR3 is TGCAGCGAGACTAGCGGGAGGGTCAATGAGCAGTTCTTC.

The chain has TRBV24-1 and TRBJ1-1; D call uncertain. The length of the CDR3 is 11 residues. V lost 9 bases and J lost 5, with 9 bases in between. The germline V gene encodes CDR1 KGHDR and CDR2 SFDVKD. For the CDR3, the DNA is TGTGCCACCTGTTTTGGGACTGAAGCTTTCTTT. This encodes CATCFGTEAFF.

This sequence joins TRBV20-1 and TRBJ2-3; D is perhaps TRBD1 or TRBD2 (6 bases each). V lost 1 base and J lost 6, with 11 bases in between. Germline-derived CDR1 and CDR2 are DFQATT and SNEGSKA (reference sequence). This CDR3 comprises 13 residues. The CDR3 DNA sequence: TGCAGTGCTAGAGTGGGGGGCGCTGATACGCAGTATTTT. It yields the protein CSARVGGADTQYF.

The chain employs TRBV7-9 and TRBJ1-4, with 8 bases matching TRBD1. Germline V gene sequence: CDR1 SEHNR, CDR2 FQNEAQ (reference sequence). Trimming cost V 5 bases and J 7 bases; bases outside gene matches: 3. This CDR3 region has 13 residues. The CDR3 coding sequence is TGTGCCAGCAGCAAGACAGGGGTTGAAAAACTGTTTTTT. It translates to CASSKTGVEKLFF.

The chain is built from TRBV28 and TRBJ2-7; 10 bases agree with TRBD2. Unmatched junction bases numbered 12, after V lost 8 bases and J lost 5 bases. Germline CDR1 MDHEN, CDR2 SYDVKM. The CDR3 is 15 residues long. The CDR3 is CASRPRGLAVHEQYF. CDR3 nucleotides: TGTGCCAGCCGACCCCGAGGACTAGCGGTCCACGAGCAGTACTTC.

This clonotype was seen only a few times. The CDR3 coding sequence is TGCAGTGCGGGGGGGACGAGGAGACAAGAGACCCAGTACTTC. Amino acid sequence: CSAGGTRRQETQYF. The chain uses TRBV20-1 and TRBJ2-5, with 7 bases lining up with TRBD2. CDR3 size: 14 residues. Per germline, CDR1 DFQATT and CDR2 SNEGSKA (reference sequence). The ends lost 6 bases at V and 2 bases at J; junction bases unmatched: 9.

The rearrangement uses TRBV28 and TRBJ2-5; D perhaps matches TRBD1 (6 bases). Trimming pared 6 bases from V and 5 bases from J, leaving 13 bases between. The germline CDR1 and CDR2 sequences are MDHEN and SYDVKM. There are 13 residues in the CDR3. The CDR3 region is CASSPGVGETQYF. As DNA, the CDR3 is TGTGCCAGCAGCCCAGGGGTCGGCGAGACCCAGTACTTC.

The rearrangement joins TRBV20-1 to TRBJ2-1, with 9 bases that match TRBD1. The V gene's germline CDR1 is DFQATT and CDR2 SNEGSKA (reference sequence). The CDR3 length is 15 residues. V was pared by 0 bases and J by 9 bases, with 9 bases of the junction left unmatched. This chain's CDR3 is CSARDPDRGTSEQFF. As DNA, the CDR3 is TGCAGTGCTAGAGATCCGGACAGGGGTACAAGTGAGCAGTTCTTC.

Notes on this clonotype: At one boundary the junction diverges from the germline segment, which might be a read error. V usage is TRBV27 and J usage is TRBJ2-1; D may correspond to TRBD1 or TRBD2 (5 bases each). Germline V gene sequence: CDR1 MNHEY, CDR2 SMNVEV (reference sequence). CDR3 length: 16 residues. CDR3 sequence (DNA): TGTGCCAGCAGTTCCCCGGCAGGGAGCTCCTACAATGGGCAGTTCTTC. Amino acids: CASSSPAGSSYNGQFF.

This clonotype was observed a handful of times. V usage is TRBV27 and J usage is TRBJ2-4; 10 bases line up with TRBD2. The J call may be mistaken, given a closer DNA end match to TRBJ2-7. The CDR3 extends over 18 amino acids. Looked up from germline, CDR1 is MNHEY and CDR2 is SMNVEV (reference sequence). Here the CDR3 reads CASSLSSGRRAGTYEQYF. The CDR3 nucleotides are TGTGCCAGCAGTTTAAGTAGCGGGAGGAGGGCCGGGACCTACGAGCAGTACTTC.

With respect to this clonotype: This likely comes from a read error, as the CDR3 has no conserved phenylalanine or tryptophan at its end. CDR3 loop: CASSPGTSLLYEQYY. The CDR3 region has the DNA TGTGCCAGCAGTCCGGGGACTAGTCTGCTCTACGAGCAGTACTAC. The chain recombines TRBV12-3 or TRBV12-4 with TRBJ2-7, with 8 bases lining up with TRBD2. This CDR3 has 15 residues. V lost 5 bases to trimming and J lost 3 bases; unmatched junction nucleotides: 9.

The J gene is TRBJ2-1, the V gene TRBV11-3; D is perhaps TRBD1 (5 bases). Germline CDR1 is SGHNT and CDR2 is YENEEA. The V gene lost 5 bases and the J gene lost 9 bases, with 14 bases spanning the gap. CDR3 size: 13 residues. The DNA of the CDR3 is TGTGCCAGCAGCGCTGACAGAGATGGTGAGCAGTTCTTC. This gives the protein CASSADRDGEQFF. Drawing the rest from reference TRBV11-3 and TRBJ2-1, the complete variable domain is EAGVVQSPRYKIIEKKQPVAFWCNPISGHNTLYWYLQNLGQGPELLIRYENEEAVDDSQLPKDRFSAERLKGVDSTLKIQPAELGDSAVYLCASSADRDGEQFFGPGTRLTVL.

The chain links TRBV10-3 to TRBJ2-1; D is tentatively TRBD1 or TRBD2 (5 bases each). Germline lookup yields CDR1 ENHRY and CDR2 SYGVKD. This CDR3 is built from 13 residues. The V and J ends lost 4 bases and 13 bases respectively, with 17 bases between them. CDR3 nucleotide sequence: TGTGCCATCAGTGGGGGGATGCTGGAGACCCAGTTCTTC. Amino acid sequence: CAISGGMLETQFF.

The chain is built from TRBV12-3 or TRBV12-4 and TRBJ1-6, with 8 bases fitting TRBD1. The CDR3 has 14 residues. V shed 10 bases and J 6 bases; nucleotides not matched to a gene: 8. The CDR3 coding sequence is TGTGCCACCCTGGTTGGACAGGGTAATTCACCCCTCCACTTT. Its protein is CATLVGQGNSPLHF.

CDR3 amino acids: CATSRTPTYEQYF. CDR3 coding DNA: TGTGCCACCAGCAGGACACCCACCTACGAGCAGTACTTC. The gene calls are TRBV15 and TRBJ2-7; D is ambiguous. Trimming pared 3 bases from V and 2 bases from J, leaving 8 bases between. Per germline, CDR1 LNHNV and CDR2 YYDKDF (reference sequence). CDR3 length: 13 amino acids.

The chain combines TRBV5-1 with TRBJ1-6, with D maybe TRBD1 (5 bases). V lost 0 bases and J lost 7, with 11 bases in between. The CDR3 has 15 residues. Germline CDR1 is SGHRS and CDR2 is YFSETQ. In DNA form, the CDR3 reads TGCGCCAGCAGCTTGGGTGGGACCGTAAATTCACCCCTCCACTTT. Its translation: CASSLGGTVNSPLHF.

V gene TRBV20-1 combines with J gene TRBJ2-1; TRBD2 aligns across 8 bases. Germline V CDR1 and CDR2: DFQATT, SNEGSKA (reference sequence). This CDR3 has 15 residues. The V and J ends lost 1 base and 9 bases, in that order; junction bases with no gene match: 11. DNA for the CDR3: TGCAGTGCTAGAGGAGCGGGAGAGGGAGGCGGTGAGCAGTTCTTC. It encodes CSARGAGEGGGEQFF.